These 25 T cell receptor beta chains came from one sample sequenced in a study of post-analysis software for immune sequencing data. Study-wide results and limits: TRBV5-6, TRBV5-1 and TRBV20-1 belonged to a set of roughly 5 TRBV segments that were more frequent in patients than controls.

These TCRs' antigens remain unknown. Tagging with unique molecular identifiers was a feature of the TCR beta cDNA libraries. MiXCR was run by TCRdb on the PCR reads, yielding one entry per CDR3 protein. The data contain about half a million distinct CDR3 sequences, roughly 45% of them seen just once; the ten biggest clones take up about an eighth. The source material was blood. The receptors come from a girl aged 5 to 17 with multiple sclerosis.

This clonotype has a handful of counts. The J gene is TRBJ1-4, the V gene TRBV29-1; a possible D gene is TRBD1 (5 bases). V was cut by 0 bases and J by 0 bases, with 14 bases left in between. This CDR3 region has 17 residues. Germline V gives CDR1 SQVTM, CDR2 ANQGSEA. The CDR3 DNA follows: TGCAGCGTTGAAGATCTTGGCAAGACAGCAACTAATGAAAAACTGTTTTTT. Protein product: CSVEDLGKTATNEKLFF.

V gene TRBV29-1 combines with J gene TRBJ2-3; 8 bases map to TRBD2. Trimming cost V 7 bases and J 1 base; bases outside gene matches: 4. Per germline, CDR1 SQVTM and CDR2 ANQGSEA. The CDR3 loop spans 13 amino acids. The DNA of the CDR3 is TGCAGCGCCGGGACTAGGGGCACAGATACGCAGTATTTT. Translating gives CSAGTRGTDTQYF.

This clonotype was recorded a few times. The chain employs TRBV28 and TRBJ2-7, with no clear D. CDR1 and CDR2 (germline): MDHEN, SYDVKM. This CDR3 has 12 amino acids. Trimming took off 4 bases at V and 4 bases at J, with 8 bases between the two ends. CDR3 sequence reads: CASSSPGYEQYF. The DNA of the CDR3 is TGTGCCAGCAGTTCCCCTGGGTACGAGCAGTACTTC.

Concerning this clonotype itself: One end of the junction varies from germline; a read error may be responsible. V and J are TRBV15 and TRBJ2-1, with 14 bases matching TRBD2. Germline V CDR1 and CDR2: LNHNV, YYDKDF (reference sequence). The CDR3 covers 20 residues. CDR3 sequence reads: CATSRGPGLAGEGAYNEQFF. CDR3 DNA: TGTGCCACTAGCAGAGGGCCGGGACTAGCGGGAGAGGGGGCCTACAATGAGCAGTTCTTC.

This clonotype turned up a few times. The gene calls are TRBV27 and TRBJ2-3, with TRBD2 matching 10 bases. The CDR3 sequence is 17 residues long. Germline V CDR1 and CDR2: MNHEY, SMNVEV (reference sequence). V shed 3 bases and J 4 bases; nucleotides not matched to a gene: 10. The CDR3 DNA reads TGTGCCAGCAGTTTGCTGGCTAGCGGGAGAGGTCCAGATACGCAGTATTTT. It translates to CASSLLASGRGPDTQYF.

The chain couples TRBV29-1 to TRBJ1-5; perhaps TRBD1 as D (6 bases). The ends were cut back, 4 bases at V and 7 bases at J, with 14 bases in the middle. The CDR3 length is 13 residues. The germline gives CDR1 SQVTM, CDR2 ANQGSEA. As DNA, the CDR3 is TGCAGCGTTGGGGGGGGCAGGTGGCAGCCCCAGCATTTT. The encoded protein is CSVGGGRWQPQHF.

In this sample, this clonotype turned up a few times. V is TRBV27 and J is TRBJ2-1; D is possibly TRBD2 (6 bases). Trimming stripped 5 bases from V and 0 bases from J, with 14 bases between. The CDR3 has 16 amino acids. Germline V CDR1 and CDR2: MNHEY, SMNVEV (reference sequence). CDR3 loop: CASSNAAGGSYNEQFF. The CDR3 nucleotides read TGTGCCAGCAGTAATGCAGCGGGCGGCTCCTACAATGAGCAGTTCTTC.

The chain combines TRBV7-9 with TRBJ1-1, with 7 bases aligning to TRBD1. J gave up 1 base and V 4 bases, and 9 bases lay outside the gene matches. Germline V gene sequence: CDR1 SEHNR, CDR2 FQNEAQ (reference sequence). The CDR3 loop spans 16 amino acids. CDR3 DNA: TGTGCCAGCAGCTCACCCGGGACAGCCTCGAACACTGAAGCTTTCTTT. This codes for CASSSPGTASNTEAFF.

The chain uses TRBV20-1 and TRBJ2-7; D perhaps matches TRBD2 (6 bases). This CDR3 contains 12 residues. Germline loops: CDR1 DFQATT, CDR2 SNEGSKA (reference sequence). V was clipped by 5 bases and J by 7 bases, with 15 bases between them. This chain's CDR3 is CSAGSVGGEQYF. The CDR3 nucleotides are TGCAGTGCTGGGTCCGTCGGGGGAGAGCAGTACTTC.

The V and J genes are TRBV7-9 and TRBJ1-2, with 10 positions matching TRBD1. Germline trimming cut 5 bases from V and 2 bases from J; bases unmatched to any gene: 5. This CDR3 contains 15 residues. Per germline, CDR1 SEHNR and CDR2 FQNEAQ (reference sequence). The CDR3 DNA reads as TGTGCCAGCAGCCGCGGACAGGGGGTAAACTATGGCTACACCTTC. As protein: CASSRGQGVNYGYTF.

This rearrangement joins TRBV12-3 or TRBV12-4 to TRBJ1-2, with D perhaps TRBD1 (5 bases). Trimming removed 3 bases from V and 5 bases from J, with 31 bases in between. The CDR3 is made up of 20 amino acids. The CDR3 is CASSLAHPGTQRGFSYGYTF. In DNA form, the CDR3 reads TGTGCCAGCAGTTTGGCGCACCCAGGGACCCAGCGGGGTTTTTCGTATGGCTACACCTTC.

V is TRBV29-1 and J is TRBJ1-2; D perhaps matches TRBD1 (5 bases). The CDR3 is made up of 13 amino acids. Trimming pared 4 bases from V and 4 bases from J, leaving 13 bases between. The germline CDR1 and CDR2 sequences are SQVTM and ANQGSEA. The CDR3, as DNA: TGCAGCGTTGGGGGGGATCCCCCCTATGGCTACACCTTC. This sequence encodes CSVGGDPPYGYTF.

V usage is TRBV20-1 and J usage is TRBJ2-1; D may be TRBD2 (5 bases). CDR3 length: 16 amino acids. Germline-derived CDR1 and CDR2 are DFQATT and SNEGSKA (reference sequence). Trimming took off 1 base at V and 0 bases at J, with 13 bases between the two ends. CDR3 loop: CSARARGIVSYNEQFF. The CDR3 DNA sequence: TGCAGTGCTAGAGCCCGGGGTATCGTCTCCTACAATGAGCAGTTCTTC.

The gene calls are TRBV12-3 or TRBV12-4 and TRBJ2-1; 10 bases line up with TRBD1. The CDR3 has 14 residues. The J segment lost 6 bases and the V segment lost 7 bases, leaving 6 bases of the junction unmatched. This CDR3 is CASIQGDRGNEQFF. The CDR3 DNA reads as TGTGCCAGCATTCAGGGGGACAGGGGCAATGAGCAGTTCTTC.

J is TRBJ2-7 and V is TRBV13; D not resolved. Germline CDR1 reads PRHDT; CDR2 reads FYEKMQ (reference sequence). Between the trimmed V and J ends, which lost 1 base and 7 bases, there was a span of 11 bases. The CDR3 sequence is 13 residues long. CDR3 residues: CASSLDINREQYF. CDR3 in DNA: TGTGCCAGCAGCTTAGATATTAATAGAGAGCAGTACTTC. Drawing the rest from reference TRBV13 and TRBJ2-7, the complete variable domain is AAGVIQSPRHLIKEKRETATLKCYPIPRHDTVYWYQQGPGQDPQFLISFYEKMQSDKGSIPDRFSAQQFSDYHSELNMSSLELGDSALYFCASSLDINREQYFGPGTRLTVT.

This clonotype was seen more than once but under ten times. This rearrangement joins TRBV2 to TRBJ2-1; D is unresolved. Trimming cost V 3 bases and J 4 bases, with 10 bases left between them. The CDR3 totals 14 residues. CDR1 is SNHLY and CDR2 is FYNNEI in the germline V gene. In DNA, the CDR3 is TGTGCCAGCAGTGACCGGGTCAATTACAATGAGCAGTTCTTC. Its translation is CASSDRVNYNEQFF.

This sequence joins TRBV20-1 and TRBJ2-4, with D perhaps given as TRBD1 or TRBD2 (5 bases each). The closer fit of TRBJ2-7 to the DNA end suggests the J call may be wrong. Germline-derived CDR1 and CDR2 are DFQATT and SNEGSKA (reference sequence). CDR3 size: 14 residues. The CDR3 nucleotides are TGCAGTGCTAGAGATTCGGGGACGGTCGGCGAGCAGTACTTC. It codes for CSARDSGTVGEQYF.

The V call is TRBV5-1, the J call TRBJ2-7, with D unclear. Trimming pared 0 bases from V and 5 bases from J, leaving 9 bases between. This CDR3 region has 13 residues. Germline loops: CDR1 SGHRS, CDR2 YFSETQ. The CDR3 DNA reads TGCGCCAGCAGCTTGGGTCCGGACGACGAGCAGTACTTC. Its protein product is CASSLGPDDEQYF.

Comment on this clonotype: Relative to the germline gene, one junction end is altered; a read error may explain this. V and J are TRBV20-1 and TRBJ2-3; 12 bases are shared with TRBD2. Per germline, CDR1 DFQATT and CDR2 SNEGSKA (reference sequence). There are 15 residues in the CDR3. CDR3 amino acids: CSVETSGRSRDTQYF. The CDR3 DNA sequence: TGCAGTGTTGAGACTAGCGGGAGAAGCAGAGATACGCAGTATTTT.

The chain couples TRBV7-2 to TRBJ2-7, with D hard to call. Germline lookup yields CDR1 SGHTA and CDR2 FQGNSA. V was trimmed by 3 bases and J by 2 bases, leaving 14 bases between them. This CDR3 region has 15 residues. CDR3 coding DNA: TGTGCCAGCAGCTTTGGCGACATTAACCCCTACGAGCAGTACTTC. It encodes CASSFGDINPYEQYF.

The rearrangement links TRBV20-1 to TRBJ2-1; D is perhaps TRBD1 or TRBD2 (5 bases each). Trimming took 0 bases from V and 0 from J, leaving 18 bases between them. This CDR3 is built from 18 residues. Germline CDR1 is DFQATT and CDR2 is SNEGSKA (reference sequence). Written as DNA, the CDR3 is TGCAGTGCTAGAGATCTAGGAGGACAAGGAAGCTCCTACAATGAGCAGTTCTTC. It is translated as CSARDLGGQGSSYNEQFF.

The V gene is TRBV10-3, the J gene TRBJ2-5; 9 bases match TRBD2. Unmatched junction bases numbered 6, after V lost 4 bases and J lost 3 bases. CDR1 ENHRY and CDR2 SYGVKD come from the germline V gene. There are 15 residues in the CDR3. CDR3 coding DNA: TGTGCCATCAGTGGAGGGCTAGCGGGGAAAGAGACCCAGTACTTC. This translates into CAISGGLAGKETQYF.

The chain links TRBV7-2 to TRBJ1-2; no reliable D call. Germline V gives CDR1 SGHTA, CDR2 FQGNSA. V lost 1 base to trimming and J lost 5 bases, with 8 bases between them. The CDR3 runs 13 residues. The CDR3 sequence is CASSLDRTYGYTF. The CDR3 coding sequence is TGTGCCAGCAGCTTAGACCGGACGTATGGCTACACCTTC. The whole variable domain, remainder taken from reference TRBV7-2 and TRBJ1-2, is GAGVSQSPSNKVTEKGKDVELRCDPISGHTALYWYRQSLGQGLEFLIYFQGNSAPDKSGLPSDRFSAERTGGSVSTLTIQRTQQEDSAVYLCASSLDRTYGYTFGSGTRLTVV.

This clonotype showed up just a few times. V is TRBV28 and J is TRBJ2-6; 10 nucleotides align to TRBD2. V was clipped by 6 bases and J by 3 bases; unmatched bases: 2. The CDR3 contains 15 residues. Germline-derived CDR1 and CDR2 are MDHEN and SYDVKM. CDR3 sequence: CASRLAGDGANVLTF. CDR3 sequence (DNA): TGTGCCAGCAGGCTAGCGGGAGATGGGGCCAACGTCCTGACTTTC.

V usage is TRBV25-1 and J usage is TRBJ2-2; D is perhaps TRBD1 (5 bases). V was shortened by 4 bases and J by 3 bases, with 9 bases between the two germline ends. Germline V gene sequence: CDR1 MGHDK, CDR2 SYGVNS. The CDR3 runs to 14 residues. The CDR3 protein is CASSGLRDTGELFF. The CDR3 DNA sequence: TGTGCCAGCAGTGGTCTCAGGGACACCGGGGAGCTGTTTTTT.